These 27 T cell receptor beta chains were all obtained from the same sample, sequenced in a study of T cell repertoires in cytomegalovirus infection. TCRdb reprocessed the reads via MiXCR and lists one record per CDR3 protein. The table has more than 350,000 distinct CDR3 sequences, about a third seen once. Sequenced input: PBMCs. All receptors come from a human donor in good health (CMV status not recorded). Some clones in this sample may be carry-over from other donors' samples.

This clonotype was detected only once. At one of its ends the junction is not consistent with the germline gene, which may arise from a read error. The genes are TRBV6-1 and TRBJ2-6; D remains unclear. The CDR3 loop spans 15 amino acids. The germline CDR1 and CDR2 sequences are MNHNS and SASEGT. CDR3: CASREGSSGANVLTF. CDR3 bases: TGTGCCAGCAGGGAAGGCAGCTCTGGGGCCAACGTCCTGACTTTC.

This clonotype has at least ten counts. The CDR3 here is CASSLFVGSVEGNTIYF. In DNA form, the CDR3 reads TGTGCCAGCAGCTTATTCGTGGGGAGCGTGGAAGGAAACACCATATATTTT. The V call is TRBV7-8, the J call TRBJ1-3; D ambiguous. The ends were cut back, 2 bases at V and 4 bases at J, with 18 bases in the middle. This CDR3 contains 17 residues. CDR1 is SGHVS, CDR2 FQNEAQ, per germline.

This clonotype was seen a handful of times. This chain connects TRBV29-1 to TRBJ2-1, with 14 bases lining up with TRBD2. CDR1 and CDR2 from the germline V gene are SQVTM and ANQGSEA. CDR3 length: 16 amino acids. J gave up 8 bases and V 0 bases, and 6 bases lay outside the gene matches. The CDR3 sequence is CSVEDRLAGGIDEQFF. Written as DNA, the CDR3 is TGCAGCGTTGAAGATAGACTAGCGGGGGGGATCGATGAGCAGTTCTTC.

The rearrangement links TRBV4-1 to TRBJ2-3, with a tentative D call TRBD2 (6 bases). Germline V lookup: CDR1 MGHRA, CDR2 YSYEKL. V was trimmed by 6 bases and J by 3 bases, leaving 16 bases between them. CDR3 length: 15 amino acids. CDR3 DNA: TGCGCCAGCAGTGCCGGACCGGGGGTGACAGATACGCAGTATTTT. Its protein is CASSAGPGVTDTQYF.

The CDR3 here is CATSTLAGGPIGELFF. The CDR3 bases are TGTGCCACCAGCACACTAGCGGGGGGGCCAATCGGGGAGCTGTTTTTT. The V gene is TRBV15, the J gene TRBJ2-2, with 13 bases lining up with TRBD2. Unmatched junction bases numbered 6, after V lost 4 bases and J lost 7 bases. Per the germline V gene, CDR1 is LNHNV and CDR2 is YYDKDF (reference sequence). This CDR3 comprises 16 residues.

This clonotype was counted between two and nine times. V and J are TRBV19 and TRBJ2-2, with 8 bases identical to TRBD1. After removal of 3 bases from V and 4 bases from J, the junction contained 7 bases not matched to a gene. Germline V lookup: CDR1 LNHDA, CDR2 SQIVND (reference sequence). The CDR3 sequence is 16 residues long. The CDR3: CASSMGRGQGTGELFF. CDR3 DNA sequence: TGTGCCAGTAGTATGGGCAGGGGGCAAGGCACCGGGGAGCTGTTTTTT.

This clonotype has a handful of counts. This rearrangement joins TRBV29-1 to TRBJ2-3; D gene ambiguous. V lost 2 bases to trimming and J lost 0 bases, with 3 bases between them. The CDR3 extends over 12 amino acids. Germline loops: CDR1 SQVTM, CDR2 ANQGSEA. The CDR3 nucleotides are TGCAGCGTTGAATTCAGCACAGATACGCAGTATTTT. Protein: CSVEFSTDTQYF.

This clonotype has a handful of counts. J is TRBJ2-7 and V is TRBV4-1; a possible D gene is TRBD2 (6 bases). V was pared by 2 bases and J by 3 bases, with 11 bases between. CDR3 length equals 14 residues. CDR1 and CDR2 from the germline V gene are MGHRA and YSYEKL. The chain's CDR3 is CASSQWAGLYEQYF. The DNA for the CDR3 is TGCGCCAGCAGCCAATGGGCGGGGCTCTACGAGCAGTACTTC.

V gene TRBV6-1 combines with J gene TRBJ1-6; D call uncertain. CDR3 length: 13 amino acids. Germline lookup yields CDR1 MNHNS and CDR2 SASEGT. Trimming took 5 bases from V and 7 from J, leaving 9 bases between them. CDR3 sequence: CASSPTTNSPLHF. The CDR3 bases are TGTGCCAGCAGTCCCACGACAAATTCACCCCTCCACTTT.

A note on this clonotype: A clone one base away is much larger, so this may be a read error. The CDR3 protein is CSSSPRAQVTDTQYF. Written as DNA, the CDR3 is TGTTCCAGCAGTCCCCGGGCCCAAGTCACAGATACGCAGTATTTT. This chain uses TRBV12-3 or TRBV12-4 with TRBJ2-3; unclear D gene. CDR3 length equals 15 residues.

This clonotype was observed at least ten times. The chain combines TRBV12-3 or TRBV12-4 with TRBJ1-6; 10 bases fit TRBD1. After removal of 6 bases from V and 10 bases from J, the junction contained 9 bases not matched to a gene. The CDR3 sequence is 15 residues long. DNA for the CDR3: TGTGCCAGCAGCCCCAGGACAGGGGGTGACTCACCCCTCCACTTT. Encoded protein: CASSPRTGGDSPLHF.

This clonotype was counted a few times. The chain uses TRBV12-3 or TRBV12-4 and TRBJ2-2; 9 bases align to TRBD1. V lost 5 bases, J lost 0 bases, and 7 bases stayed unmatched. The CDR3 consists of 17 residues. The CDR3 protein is CASSRWTGATNTGELFF. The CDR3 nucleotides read TGTGCCAGCAGTCGCTGGACAGGGGCTACGAACACCGGGGAGCTGTTTTTT.

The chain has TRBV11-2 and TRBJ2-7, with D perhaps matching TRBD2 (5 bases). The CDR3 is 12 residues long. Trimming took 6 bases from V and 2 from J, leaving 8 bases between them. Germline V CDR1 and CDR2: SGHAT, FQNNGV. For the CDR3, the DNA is TGTGCCAGCAGAGCAGCGGCCTACGAGCAGTACTTC. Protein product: CASRAAAYEQYF.

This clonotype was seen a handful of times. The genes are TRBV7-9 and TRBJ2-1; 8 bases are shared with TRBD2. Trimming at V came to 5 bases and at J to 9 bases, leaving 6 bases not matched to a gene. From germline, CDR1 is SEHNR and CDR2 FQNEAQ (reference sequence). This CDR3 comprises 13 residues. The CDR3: CASSPGGGSEQFF. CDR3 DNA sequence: TGTGCCAGCAGCCCGGGAGGGGGGAGTGAGCAGTTCTTC.

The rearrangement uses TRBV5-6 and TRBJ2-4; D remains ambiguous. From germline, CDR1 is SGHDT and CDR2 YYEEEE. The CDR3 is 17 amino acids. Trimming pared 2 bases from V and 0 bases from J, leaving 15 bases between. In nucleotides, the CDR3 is TGTGCCAGCAGCTTTTCCGAAACTCGACTAGCCAAAAACATTCAGTACTTC. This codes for CASSFSETRLAKNIQYF.

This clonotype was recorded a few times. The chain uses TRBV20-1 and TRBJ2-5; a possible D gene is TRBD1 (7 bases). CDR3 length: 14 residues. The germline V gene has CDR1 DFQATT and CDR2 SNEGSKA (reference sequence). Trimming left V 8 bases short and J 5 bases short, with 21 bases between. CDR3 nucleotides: TGCAGTAAAACTGGGGGGACAGCTGGTGAGACCCAGTACTTC. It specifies CSKTGGTAGETQYF.

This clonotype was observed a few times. The chain's CDR3 is CATSDGTSSPLHF. The DNA of the CDR3 is TGTGCCACCAGTGACGGGACCTCTTCACCCCTCCACTTT. The gene calls are TRBV24-1 and TRBJ1-6, with D possibly matching TRBD1 (5 bases). Per the germline V gene, CDR1 is KGHDR and CDR2 is SFDVKD. Trimming stripped 4 bases from V and 9 bases from J, with 9 bases between. The length of the CDR3 is 13 residues.

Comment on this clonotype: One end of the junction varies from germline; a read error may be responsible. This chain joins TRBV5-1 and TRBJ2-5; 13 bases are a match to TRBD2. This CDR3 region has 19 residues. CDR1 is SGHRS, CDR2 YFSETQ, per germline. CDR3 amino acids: CASRPLLGTSGAFQETHYF. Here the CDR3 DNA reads TGCGCCAGCCGCCCACTACTCGGGACTAGCGGGGCTTTCCAAGAGACCCATTACTTC.

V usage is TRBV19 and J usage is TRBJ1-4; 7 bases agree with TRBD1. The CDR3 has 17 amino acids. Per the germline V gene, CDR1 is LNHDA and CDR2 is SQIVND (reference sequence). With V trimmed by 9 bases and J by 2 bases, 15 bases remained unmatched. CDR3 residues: CASGTMGRRGTNEKLFF. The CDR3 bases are TGTGCCAGCGGGACTATGGGCCGCAGGGGGACTAATGAAAAACTGTTTTTT.

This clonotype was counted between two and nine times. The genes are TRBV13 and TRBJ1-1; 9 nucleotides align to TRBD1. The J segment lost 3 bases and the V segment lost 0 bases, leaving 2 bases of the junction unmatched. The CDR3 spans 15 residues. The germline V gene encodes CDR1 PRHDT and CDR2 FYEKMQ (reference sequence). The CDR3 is CASSLGQGAYTEAFF. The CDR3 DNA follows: TGTGCCAGCAGCTTAGGACAGGGGGCTTACACTGAAGCTTTCTTT.

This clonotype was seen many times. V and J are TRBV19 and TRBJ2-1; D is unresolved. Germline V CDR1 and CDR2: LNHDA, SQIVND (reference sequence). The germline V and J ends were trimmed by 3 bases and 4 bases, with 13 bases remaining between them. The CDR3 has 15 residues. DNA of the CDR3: TGTGCCAGTAGTATCCTCCCGATATGGTACAATGAGCAGTTCTTC. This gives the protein CASSILPIWYNEQFF. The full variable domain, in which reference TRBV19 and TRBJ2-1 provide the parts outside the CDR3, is DGGITQSPKYLFRKEGQNVTLSCEQNLNHDAMYWYRQDPGQGLRLIYYSQIVNDFQKGDIAEGYSVSREKKESFPLTVTSAQKNPTAFYLCASSILPIWYNEQFFGPGTRLTVL.

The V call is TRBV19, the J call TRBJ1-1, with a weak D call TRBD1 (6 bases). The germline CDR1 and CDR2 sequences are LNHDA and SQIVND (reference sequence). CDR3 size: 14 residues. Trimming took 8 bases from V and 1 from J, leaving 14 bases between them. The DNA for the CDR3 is TGTGCCAGTGGCTACAGGGCCGGGAACACTGAAGCTTTCTTT. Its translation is CASGYRAGNTEAFF.

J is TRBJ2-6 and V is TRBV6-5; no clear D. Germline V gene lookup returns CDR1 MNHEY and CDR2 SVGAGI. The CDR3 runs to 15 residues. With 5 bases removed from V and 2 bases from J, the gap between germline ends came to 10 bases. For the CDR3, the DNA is TGTGCCAGCAGTCCCGACCCCCCTGGGGCCAACGTCCTGACTTTC. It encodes CASSPDPPGANVLTF.

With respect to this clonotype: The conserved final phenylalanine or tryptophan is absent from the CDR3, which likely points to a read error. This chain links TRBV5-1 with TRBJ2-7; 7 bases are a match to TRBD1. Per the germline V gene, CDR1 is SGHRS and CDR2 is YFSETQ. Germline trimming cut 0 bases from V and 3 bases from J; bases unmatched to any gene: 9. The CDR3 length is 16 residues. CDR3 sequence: CASSLGGRGIYYEQYL. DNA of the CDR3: TGCGCCAGCAGCTTGGGGGGCAGGGGGATTTACTACGAGCAGTACTTA.

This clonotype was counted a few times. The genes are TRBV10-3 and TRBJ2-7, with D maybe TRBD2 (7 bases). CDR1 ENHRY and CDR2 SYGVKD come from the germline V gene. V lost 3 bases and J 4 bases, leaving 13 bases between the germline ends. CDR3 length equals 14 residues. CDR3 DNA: TGTGCCATCAGTGATGTAGGGAGGGGGTACGAGCAGTACTTC. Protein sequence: CAISDVGRGYEQYF.

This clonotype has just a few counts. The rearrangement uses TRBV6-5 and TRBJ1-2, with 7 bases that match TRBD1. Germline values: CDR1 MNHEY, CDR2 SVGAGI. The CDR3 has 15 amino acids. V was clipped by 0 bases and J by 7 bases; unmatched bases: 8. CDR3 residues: CASSYSTDRASGYTF. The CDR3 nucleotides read TGTGCCAGCAGTTACTCCACCGACAGGGCCAGTGGCTACACCTTC.

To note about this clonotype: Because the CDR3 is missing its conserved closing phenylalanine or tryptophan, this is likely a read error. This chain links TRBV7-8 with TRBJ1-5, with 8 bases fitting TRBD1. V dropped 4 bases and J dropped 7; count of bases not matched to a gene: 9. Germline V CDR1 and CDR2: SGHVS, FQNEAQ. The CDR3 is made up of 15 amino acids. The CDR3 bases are TGTGCCAGCAGCTCTATCAGGGGGCGCATACAGCCCCAGCATTTG. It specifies CASSSIRGRIQPQHL.